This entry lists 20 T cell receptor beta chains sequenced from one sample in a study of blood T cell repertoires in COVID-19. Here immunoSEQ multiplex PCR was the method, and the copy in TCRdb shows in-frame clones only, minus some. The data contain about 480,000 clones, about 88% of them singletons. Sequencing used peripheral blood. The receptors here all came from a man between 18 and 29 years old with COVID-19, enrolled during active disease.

CDR3 amino acids: CASSPVGAYGYTF. The CDR3 DNA follows: TGTGCCAGCAGCCCCGTGGGGGCGTATGGCTACACCTTC. This chain uses TRBV5-4 with TRBJ1-2; D is perhaps TRBD1 (6 bases). The CDR3 length is 13 residues. The V gene's germline CDR1 is SGHNT and CDR2 YYREEE (reference sequence). The V end lost 4 bases, the J end lost 5 bases, and 12 bases lay between the germline ends.

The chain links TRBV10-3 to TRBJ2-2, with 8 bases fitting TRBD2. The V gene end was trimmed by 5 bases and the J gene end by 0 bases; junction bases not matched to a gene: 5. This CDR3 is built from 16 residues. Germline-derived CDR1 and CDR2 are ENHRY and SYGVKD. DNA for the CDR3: TGTGCCATCAGTTCTAGCGGGTCAGCGAACACCGGGGAGCTGTTTTTT. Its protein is CAISSSGSANTGELFF.

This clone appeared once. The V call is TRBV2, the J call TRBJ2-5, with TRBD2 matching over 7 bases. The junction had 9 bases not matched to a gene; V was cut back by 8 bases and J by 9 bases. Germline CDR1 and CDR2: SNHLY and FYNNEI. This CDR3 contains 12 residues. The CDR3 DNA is TGTGCCAGCGTAGGGAGGGTGGTACCCCAGTACTTC. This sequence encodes CASVGRVVPQYF.

In DNA form, the CDR3 reads TGTGCCAGCAGTACCGCCGCTGGACAGGGGGAAAAGACCCAGTACTTC. Translated: CASSTAAGQGEKTQYF. The chain links TRBV28 to TRBJ2-5; 10 nucleotides align to TRBD1. V was pared by 5 bases and J by 6 bases, with 12 bases of the junction left unmatched. The CDR3 length is 16 residues. The germline V gene has CDR1 MDHEN and CDR2 SYDVKM.

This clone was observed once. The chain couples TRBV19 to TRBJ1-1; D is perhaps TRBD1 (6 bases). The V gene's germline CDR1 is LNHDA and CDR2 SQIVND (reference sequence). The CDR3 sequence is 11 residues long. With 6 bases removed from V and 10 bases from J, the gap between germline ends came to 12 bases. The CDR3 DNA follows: TGTGCCAGTAGCTCCGACAGGAGAGCTTTCTTT. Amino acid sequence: CASSSDRRAFF.

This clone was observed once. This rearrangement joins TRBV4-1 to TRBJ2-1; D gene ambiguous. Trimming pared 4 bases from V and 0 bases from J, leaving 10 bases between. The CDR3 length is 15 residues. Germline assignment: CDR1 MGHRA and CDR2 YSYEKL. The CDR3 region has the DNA TGCGCCAGCAGCCCCGAGGTAAGCTCCTACAATGAGCAGTTCTTC. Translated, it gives CASSPEVSSYNEQFF.

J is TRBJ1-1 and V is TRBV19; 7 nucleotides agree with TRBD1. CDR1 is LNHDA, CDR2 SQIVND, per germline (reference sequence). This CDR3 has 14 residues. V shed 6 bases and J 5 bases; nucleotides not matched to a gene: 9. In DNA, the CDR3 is TGTGCCAGTAGCATCGACAGGGTGGGAACTGAAGCTTTCTTT. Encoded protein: CASSIDRVGTEAFF.

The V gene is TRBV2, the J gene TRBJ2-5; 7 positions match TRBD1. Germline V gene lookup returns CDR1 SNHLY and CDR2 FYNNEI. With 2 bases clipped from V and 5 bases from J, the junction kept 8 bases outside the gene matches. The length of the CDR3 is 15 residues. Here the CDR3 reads CASSETTGRTETQYF. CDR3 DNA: TGTGCCAGCAGTGAAACGACAGGGCGGACTGAGACCCAGTACTTC. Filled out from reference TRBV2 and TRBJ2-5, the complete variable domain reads EPEVTQTPSHQVTQMGQEVILRCVPISNHLYFYWYRQILGQKVEFLVSFYNNEISEKSEIFDDQFSVERPDGSNFTLKIRSTKLEDSAMYFCASSETTGRTETQYFGPGTRLLVL.

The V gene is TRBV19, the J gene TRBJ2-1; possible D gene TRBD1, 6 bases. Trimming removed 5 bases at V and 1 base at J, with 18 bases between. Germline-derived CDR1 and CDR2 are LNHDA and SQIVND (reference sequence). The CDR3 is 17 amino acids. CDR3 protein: CASSLPNGQLSYNEQFF. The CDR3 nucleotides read TGTGCCAGTAGTCTACCCAACGGACAGCTTTCCTACAATGAGCAGTTCTTC.

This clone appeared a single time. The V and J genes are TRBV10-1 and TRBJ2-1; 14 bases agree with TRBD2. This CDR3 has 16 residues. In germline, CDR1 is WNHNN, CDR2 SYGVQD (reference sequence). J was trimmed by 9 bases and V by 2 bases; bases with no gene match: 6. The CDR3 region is CASSEGGLAGVGEQFF. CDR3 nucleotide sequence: TGCGCCAGCAGTGAGGGGGGACTAGCGGGAGTTGGTGAGCAGTTCTTC.

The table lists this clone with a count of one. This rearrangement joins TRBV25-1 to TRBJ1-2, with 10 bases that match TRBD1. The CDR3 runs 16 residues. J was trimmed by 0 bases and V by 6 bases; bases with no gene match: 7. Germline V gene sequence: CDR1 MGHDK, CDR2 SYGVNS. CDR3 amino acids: CASRRQGAPANYGYTF. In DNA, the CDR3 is TGTGCCAGCAGGAGACAGGGGGCCCCCGCTAACTATGGCTACACCTTC.

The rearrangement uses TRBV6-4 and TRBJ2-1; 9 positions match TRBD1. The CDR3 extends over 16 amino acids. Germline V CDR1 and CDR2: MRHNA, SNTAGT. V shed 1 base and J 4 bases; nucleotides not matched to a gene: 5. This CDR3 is CASSDWGGTGYNEQFF. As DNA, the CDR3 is TGTGCCAGCAGTGACTGGGGTGGGACAGGGTACAATGAGCAGTTCTTC.

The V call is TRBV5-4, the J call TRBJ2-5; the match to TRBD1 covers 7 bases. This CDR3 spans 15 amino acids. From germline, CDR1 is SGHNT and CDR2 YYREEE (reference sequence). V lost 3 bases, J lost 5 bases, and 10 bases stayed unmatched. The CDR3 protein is CASSSADRLGETQYF. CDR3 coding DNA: TGTGCCAGCAGCTCAGCGGACAGGTTGGGGGAGACCCAGTACTTC.

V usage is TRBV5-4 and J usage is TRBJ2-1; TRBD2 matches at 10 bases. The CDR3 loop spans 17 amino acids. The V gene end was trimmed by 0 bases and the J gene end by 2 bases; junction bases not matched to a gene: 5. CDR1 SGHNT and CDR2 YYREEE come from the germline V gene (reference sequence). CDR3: CASSLGSGGTPYNEQFF. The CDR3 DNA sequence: TGTGCCAGCAGCTTGGGTAGCGGGGGGACCCCCTACAATGAGCAGTTCTTC.

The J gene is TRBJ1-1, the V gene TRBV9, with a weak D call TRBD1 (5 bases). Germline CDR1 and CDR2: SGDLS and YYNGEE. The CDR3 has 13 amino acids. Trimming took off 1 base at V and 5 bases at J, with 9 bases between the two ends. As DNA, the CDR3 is TGTGCCAGCAGCGTAAGGAGGGGAACTGAAGCTTTCTTT. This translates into CASSVRRGTEAFF.

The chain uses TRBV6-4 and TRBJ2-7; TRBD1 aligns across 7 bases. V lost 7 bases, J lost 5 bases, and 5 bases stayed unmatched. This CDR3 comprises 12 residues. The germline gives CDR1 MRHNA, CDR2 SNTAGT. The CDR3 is CASKRQGHEQYF. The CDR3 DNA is TGTGCCAGCAAAAGACAGGGTCACGAGCAGTACTTC.

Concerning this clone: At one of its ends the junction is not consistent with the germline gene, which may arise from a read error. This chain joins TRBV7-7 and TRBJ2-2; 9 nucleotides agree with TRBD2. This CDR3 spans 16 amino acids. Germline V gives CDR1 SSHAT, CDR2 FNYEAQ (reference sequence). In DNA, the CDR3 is TGTGCTAGCAGCGGGGGGTCCCCGGGTAGACCCGGGGAGCTGTTTTTT. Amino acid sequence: CASSGGSPGRPGELFF.

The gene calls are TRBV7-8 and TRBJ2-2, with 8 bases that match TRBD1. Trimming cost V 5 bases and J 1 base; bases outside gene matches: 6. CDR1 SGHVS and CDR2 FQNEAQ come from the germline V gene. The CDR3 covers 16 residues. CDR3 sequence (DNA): TGTGCCAGCAGCCAAGTCGGGACAGGGAACACCGGGGAGCTGTTTTTT. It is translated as CASSQVGTGNTGELFF.

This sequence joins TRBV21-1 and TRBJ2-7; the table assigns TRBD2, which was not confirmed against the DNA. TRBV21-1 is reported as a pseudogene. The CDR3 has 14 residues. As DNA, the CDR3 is TGTGCCAGCAGCAACAAAGTAACTTCCTACGAGCAGTACTTC. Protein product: CASSNKVTSYEQYF.

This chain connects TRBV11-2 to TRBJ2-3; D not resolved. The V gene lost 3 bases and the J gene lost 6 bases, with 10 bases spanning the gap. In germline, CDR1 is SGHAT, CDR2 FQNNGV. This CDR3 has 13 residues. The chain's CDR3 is CASSFPGTDTQYF. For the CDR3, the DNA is TGTGCCAGCAGCTTCCCAGGAACGGATACGCAGTATTTT.